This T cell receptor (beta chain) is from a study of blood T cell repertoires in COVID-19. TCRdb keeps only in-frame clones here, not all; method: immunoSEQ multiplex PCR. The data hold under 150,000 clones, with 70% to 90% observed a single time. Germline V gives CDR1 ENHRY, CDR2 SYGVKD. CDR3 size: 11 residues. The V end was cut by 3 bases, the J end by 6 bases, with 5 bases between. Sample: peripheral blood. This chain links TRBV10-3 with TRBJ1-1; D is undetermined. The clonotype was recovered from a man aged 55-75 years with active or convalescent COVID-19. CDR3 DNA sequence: TGTGCCATCAGTGAATCCTCTGAAGCTTTCTTT. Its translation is CAISESSEAFF.